The 12 T cell receptor beta chains presented below share a single source sample, sequenced in a study of blood T cell repertoires in COVID-19. Generated by immunoSEQ multiplex PCR, the TCRdb table keeps only in-frame clones and is missing some. The sample carries about 210,000 clones, less than 90% recorded once. Sample: peripheral blood. The receptors derive from a woman older than 75 with COVID-19, enrolled during active disease.

The chain links TRBV11-2 to TRBJ1-2; D remains ambiguous. V dropped 3 bases and J dropped 11 bases, with 13 bases sitting between them. This CDR3 spans 12 amino acids. CDR1 and CDR2 (germline): SGHAT, FQNNGV. This chain's CDR3 is CASSLGGFSYTF. The CDR3 coding sequence is TGTGCCAGCAGCTTGGGAGGGTTCAGTTACACCTTC.

This clone was recorded once. The genes are TRBV6-2 or TRBV6-3 and TRBJ2-7; D remains unclear. Germline V lookup: CDR1 MNHEY, CDR2 SVGEGT. With 6 bases removed from V and 2 bases from J, the gap between germline ends came to 14 bases. The CDR3 spans 14 residues. The CDR3 DNA follows: TGTGCCAGCAGCGAAGCATCGGTGGCCTACGAGCAGTACTTC. Translation gives CASSEASVAYEQYF.

The V and J genes are TRBV6-2 or TRBV6-3 and TRBJ1-1; D may be TRBD1 (5 bases). V was pared by 2 bases and J by 10 bases, with 8 bases between. This CDR3 is 11 amino acids long. Germline V gives CDR1 MNHEY, CDR2 SVGEGT. The CDR3 nucleotides read TGTGCCAGCAGTTACCAGGGTGTAGCTTTCTTT. Its translation is CASSYQGVAFF.

This clone was found once. The chain is built from TRBV6-6 and TRBJ1-1; TRBD1 matches at 10 bases. J was trimmed by 4 bases and V by 5 bases; bases with no gene match: 10. The CDR3 sequence is 16 residues long. Germline V gene sequence: CDR1 MNHNY, CDR2 SVGAGI (reference sequence). The CDR3 sequence: CASSRTTGGLGTEAFF. CDR3 sequence (DNA): TGTGCCAGCAGTAGGACGACAGGGGGCCTGGGCACTGAAGCTTTCTTT.

The chain links TRBV10-2 to TRBJ1-4; D perhaps matches TRBD1 (6 bases). The CDR3 loop spans 16 amino acids. Trimming left V 0 bases short and J 8 bases short, with 16 bases between. Germline CDR1 is WSHSY and CDR2 is SAAADI. The CDR3 region has the DNA TGCGCCAGCAGTGAGTCGACGGGGGGCTGGGGGGAAAAACTGTTTTTT. It yields the protein CASSESTGGWGEKLFF.

This clone was recorded at least ten times. J is TRBJ1-2 and V is TRBV29-1, with unresolved D. This CDR3 has 15 residues. Germline CDR1 reads SQVTM; CDR2 reads ANQGSEA. V lost 0 bases and J 0 bases, leaving 11 bases between the germline ends. CDR3 region: CSVEDHQVTNYGYTF. The DNA for the CDR3 is TGCAGCGTTGAAGATCATCAGGTGACTAACTATGGCTACACCTTC.

This chain connects TRBV5-1 to TRBJ2-1; D may be TRBD1 (5 bases). The CDR3 is 15 amino acids. V lost 7 bases and J 6 bases, leaving 20 bases between the germline ends. Germline CDR1 reads SGHRS; CDR2 reads YFSETQ. The CDR3 bases are TGCGCCAGCGGTAAGGTGACAGAACCTCGCAATGAGCAGTTCTTC. The encoded protein is CASGKVTEPRNEQFF. Supplemented by reference TRBV5-1 and TRBJ2-1, the full variable domain reads KAGVTQTPRYLIKTRGQQVTLSCSPISGHRSVSWYQQTPGQGLQFLFEYFSETQRNKGNFPGRFSGRQFSNSRSEMNVSTLELGDSALYLCASGKVTEPRNEQFFGPGTRLTVL.

V is TRBV18 and J is TRBJ2-5, with TRBD1 identical over 7 bases. Losses at the gene ends were 0 bases for V and 2 bases for J; bases not matched to a gene: 3. The CDR3 spans 15 residues. Per germline, CDR1 KGHSH and CDR2 LQKENI. CDR3: CASSPPPTGQETQYF. The CDR3 region has the DNA TGTGCCAGCTCACCACCTCCGACAGGGCAAGAGACCCAGTACTTC.

This CDR3 reads CASNQEYNEQFF. The CDR3 coding sequence is TGTGCCAGCAACCAGGAATACAATGAGCAGTTCTTC. The rearrangement uses TRBV12-3 or TRBV12-4 and TRBJ2-1; D gene unclear. CDR3 length equals 12 residues. V gave up 7 bases and J gave up 4 bases, with 8 bases separating them.

This chain uses TRBV3-1 (or the pseudogene TRBV3-2) with TRBJ1-5; D ambiguous. V gave up 0 bases and J gave up 0 bases, with 6 bases separating them. CDR3 length: 15 residues. Germline V gene sequence: CDR1 LGHDT, CDR2 YNNKEL (reference sequence). The CDR3 DNA reads TGTGCCAGCAGCCAAGACCGGTTTAGCAATCAGCCCCAGCATTTT. This sequence encodes CASSQDRFSNQPQHF.

This clone was counted once. The V call is TRBV10-1, the J call TRBJ2-2, with D tentatively TRBD2 (5 bases). The CDR3 runs to 13 residues. Between the trimmed V and J ends, which lost 6 bases and 2 bases, there was a span of 7 bases. Germline V lookup: CDR1 WNHNN, CDR2 SYGVQD (reference sequence). The CDR3 DNA follows: TGCGCCAGCAGGGACTTCAACACCGGGGAGCTGTTTTTT. Amino acids: CASRDFNTGELFF.

CDR3 amino acids: CAISETGVVYEQYF. CDR3 nucleotide sequence: TGTGCCATCAGTGAGACAGGGGTTGTCTACGAGCAGTACTTC. The chain combines TRBV10-3 with TRBJ2-7, with 7 bases aligning to TRBD1. Unmatched junction bases numbered 4, after V lost 2 bases and J lost 3 bases. Germline CDR1 and CDR2: ENHRY and SYGVKD. This CDR3 has 14 amino acids.